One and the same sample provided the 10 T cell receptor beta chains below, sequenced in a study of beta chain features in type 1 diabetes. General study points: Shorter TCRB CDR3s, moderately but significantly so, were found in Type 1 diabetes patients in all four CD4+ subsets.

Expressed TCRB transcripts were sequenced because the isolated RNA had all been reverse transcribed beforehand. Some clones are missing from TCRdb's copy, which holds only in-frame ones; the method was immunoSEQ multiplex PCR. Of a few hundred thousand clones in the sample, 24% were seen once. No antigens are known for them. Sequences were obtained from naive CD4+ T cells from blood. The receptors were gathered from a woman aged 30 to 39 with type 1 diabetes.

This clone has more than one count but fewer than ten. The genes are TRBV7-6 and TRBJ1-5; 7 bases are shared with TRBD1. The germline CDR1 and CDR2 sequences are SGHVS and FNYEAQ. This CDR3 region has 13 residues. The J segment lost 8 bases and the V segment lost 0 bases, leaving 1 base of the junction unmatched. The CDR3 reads CASSLARGEPQHF. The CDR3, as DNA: TGTGCCAGCAGCTTAGCCAGGGGGGAGCCCCAGCATTTT. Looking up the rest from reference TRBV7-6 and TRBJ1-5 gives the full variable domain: GAGVSQSPRYKVTKRGQDVALRCDPISGHVSLYWYRQALGQGPEFLTYFNYEAQQDKSGLPNDRFSAERPEGSISTLTIQRTEQRDSAMYRCASSLARGEPQHFGDGTRLSIL.

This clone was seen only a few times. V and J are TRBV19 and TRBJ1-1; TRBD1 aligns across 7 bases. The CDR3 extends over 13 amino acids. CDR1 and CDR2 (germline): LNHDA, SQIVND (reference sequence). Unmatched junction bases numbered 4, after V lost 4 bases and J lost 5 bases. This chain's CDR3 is CASSTQQGTEAFF. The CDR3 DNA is TGTGCCAGTAGTACCCAACAGGGGACTGAAGCTTTCTTT.

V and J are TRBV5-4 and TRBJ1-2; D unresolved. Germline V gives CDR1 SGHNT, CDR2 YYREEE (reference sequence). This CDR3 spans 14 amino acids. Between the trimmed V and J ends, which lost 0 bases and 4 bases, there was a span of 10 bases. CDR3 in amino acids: CASSLDNPGYGYTF. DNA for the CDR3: TGTGCCAGCAGCTTGGATAACCCGGGCTATGGCTACACCTTC.

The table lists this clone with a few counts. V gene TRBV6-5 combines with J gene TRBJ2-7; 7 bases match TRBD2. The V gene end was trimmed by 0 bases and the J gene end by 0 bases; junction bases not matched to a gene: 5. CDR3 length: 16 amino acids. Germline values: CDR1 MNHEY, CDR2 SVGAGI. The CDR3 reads CASSYSSGGPSYEQYF. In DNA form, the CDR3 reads TGTGCCAGCAGTTACTCTTCGGGAGGCCCCTCCTACGAGCAGTACTTC.

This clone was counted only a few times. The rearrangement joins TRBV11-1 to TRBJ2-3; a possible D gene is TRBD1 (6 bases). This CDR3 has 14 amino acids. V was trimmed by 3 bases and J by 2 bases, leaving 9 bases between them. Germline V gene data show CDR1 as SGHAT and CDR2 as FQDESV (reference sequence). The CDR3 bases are TGTGCCAGCAGCTTGGACAGCTACACAGATACGCAGTATTTT. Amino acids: CASSLDSYTDTQYF.

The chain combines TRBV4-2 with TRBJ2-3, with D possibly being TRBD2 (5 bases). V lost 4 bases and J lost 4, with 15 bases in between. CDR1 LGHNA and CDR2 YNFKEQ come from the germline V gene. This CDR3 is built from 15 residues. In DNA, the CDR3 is TGTGCCAGCAGCCCCTCCTGGGGTAGCGCAGATACGCAGTATTTT. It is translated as CASSPSWGSADTQYF.

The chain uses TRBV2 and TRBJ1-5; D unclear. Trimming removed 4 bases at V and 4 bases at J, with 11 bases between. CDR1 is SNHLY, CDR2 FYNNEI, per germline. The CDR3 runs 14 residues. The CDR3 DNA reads TGTGCCAGCAGTGGTGACAACCCGAATCAGCCCCAGCATTTT. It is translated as CASSGDNPNQPQHF. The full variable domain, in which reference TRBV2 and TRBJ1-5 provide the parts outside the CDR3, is EPEVTQTPSHQVTQMGQEVILRCVPISNHLYFYWYRQILGQKVEFLVSFYNNEISEKSEIFDDQFSVERPDGSNFTLKIRSTKLEDSAMYFCASSGDNPNQPQHFGDGTRLSIL.

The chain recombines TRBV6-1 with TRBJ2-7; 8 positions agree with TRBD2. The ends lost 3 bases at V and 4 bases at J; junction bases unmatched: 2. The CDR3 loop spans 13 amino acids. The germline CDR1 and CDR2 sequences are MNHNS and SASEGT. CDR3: CASSEVAGYEQYF. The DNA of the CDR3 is TGTGCCAGCAGTGAGGTAGCGGGATACGAGCAGTACTTC.

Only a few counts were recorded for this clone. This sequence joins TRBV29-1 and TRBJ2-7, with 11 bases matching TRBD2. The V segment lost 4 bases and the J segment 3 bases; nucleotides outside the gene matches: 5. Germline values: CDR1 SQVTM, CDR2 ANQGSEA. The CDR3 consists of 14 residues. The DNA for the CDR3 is TGCAGCGTTGCACGGGGACTAGCGGACTACGAGCAGTACTTC. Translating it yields CSVARGLADYEQYF.

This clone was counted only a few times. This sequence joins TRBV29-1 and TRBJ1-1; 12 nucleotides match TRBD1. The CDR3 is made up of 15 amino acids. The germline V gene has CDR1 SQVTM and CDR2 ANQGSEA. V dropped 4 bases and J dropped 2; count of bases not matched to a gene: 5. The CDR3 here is CSVGGTGGHNTEAFF. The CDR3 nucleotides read TGCAGCGTTGGGGGGACAGGGGGCCATAACACTGAAGCTTTCTTT.